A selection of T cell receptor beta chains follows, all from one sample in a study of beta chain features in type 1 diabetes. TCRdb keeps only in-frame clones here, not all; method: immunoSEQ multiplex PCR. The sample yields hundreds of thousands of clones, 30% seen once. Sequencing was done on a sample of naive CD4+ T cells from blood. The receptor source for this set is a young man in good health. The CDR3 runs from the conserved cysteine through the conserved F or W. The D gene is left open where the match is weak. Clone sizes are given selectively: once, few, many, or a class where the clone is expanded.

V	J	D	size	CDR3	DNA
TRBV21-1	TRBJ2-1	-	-	CASTRRREGVDEQFF	TGTGCCAGCACCAGACGGCGGGAGGGTGTAGATGAGCAGTTCTTC
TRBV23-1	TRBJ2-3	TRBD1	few	CASSVTGPRNTQYF	TGCGCCAGCAGTGTGACAGGGCCCAGAAATACGCAGTATTTT
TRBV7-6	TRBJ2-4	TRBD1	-	CASSLTRQGVSKNIQYF	TGTGCCAGCAGCTTAACCAGACAGGGGGTCAGCAAAAACATTCAGTACTTC
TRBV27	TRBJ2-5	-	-	CASSPLARVETQYF	TGTGCCAGCAGTCCCCTTGCGAGGGTGGAGACCCAGTACTTC
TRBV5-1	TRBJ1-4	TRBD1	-	CASSPGQANEKLFF	TGCGCCAGCAGCCCTGGACAGGCTAATGAAAAACTGTTTTTT
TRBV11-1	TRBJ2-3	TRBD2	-	CASSPRTSGASTDTQYF	TGTGCCAGCAGCCCCCGGACTAGCGGGGCGAGCACAGATACGCAGTATTTT
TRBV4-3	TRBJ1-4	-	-	CASSHLGGGEKLFF	TGCGCCAGCAGCCATCTAGGGGGTGGGGAAAAACTGTTTTTT
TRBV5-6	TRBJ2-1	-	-	CASSLPSSEQFF	TGTGCCAGCAGCTTGCCAAGCTCTGAGCAGTTCTTC
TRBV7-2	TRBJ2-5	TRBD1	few	CASSWAGTGGQETQYF	TGTGCCAGCAGCTGGGCAGGGACAGGGGGCCAAGAGACCCAGTACTTC
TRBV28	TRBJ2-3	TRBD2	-	CASSALAGGDTQYF	TGTGCCAGCAGTGCTCTAGCGGGAGGAGATACGCAGTATTTT
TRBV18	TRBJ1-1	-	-	CASSPREVNTEAFF	TGTGCCAGCTCACCGCGGGAGGTGAACACTGAAGCTTTCTTT
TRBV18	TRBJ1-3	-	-	CASSQSSGNTIYF	TGTGCCAGCTCACAGAGCTCTGGAAACACCATATATTTT
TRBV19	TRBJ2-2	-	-	CASSIPGRTGELFF	TGTGCCAGTAGTATCCCAGGGAGGACCGGGGAGCTGTTTTTT
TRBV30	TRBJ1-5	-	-	CAWSKRVDKPQHF	TGTGCCTGGAGTAAGCGGGTAGATAAGCCCCAGCATTTT
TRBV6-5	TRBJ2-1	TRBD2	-	CASTRGAGGNEQFF	TGTGCCAGCACCAGGGGAGCGGGAGGCAACGAGCAGTTCTTC
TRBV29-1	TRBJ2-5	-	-	CSVAVETQYF	TGCAGCGTTGCCGTAGAGACCCAGTACTTC
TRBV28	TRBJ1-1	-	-	CASSYRTEAFF	TGTGCCAGCAGTTACCGGACTGAAGCTTTCTTT
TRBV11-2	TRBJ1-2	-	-	CASSLNGQTF	TGTGCCAGCAGCTTGAATGGACAAACCTTC
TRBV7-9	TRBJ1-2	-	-	CASSRRDGGYTF	TGTGCCAGCAGTCGTAGGGATGGCGGCTACACCTTC
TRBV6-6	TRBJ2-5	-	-	CASSGGRGGQETQYF	TGTGCCAGCAGCGGAGGAAGAGGGGGTCAAGAGACCCAGTACTTC
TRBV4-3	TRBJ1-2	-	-	CASSQEGGTYGYTF	TGCGCCAGCAGCCAAGAAGGAGGAACCTATGGCTACACCTTC
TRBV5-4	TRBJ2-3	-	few	CASSLETDTQYF	TGTGCCAGCAGCTTGGAAACAGATACGCAGTATTTT
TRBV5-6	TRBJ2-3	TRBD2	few	CASSRTSGNTQYF	TGTGCCAGCAGCCGAACTAGCGGCAATACGCAGTATTTT
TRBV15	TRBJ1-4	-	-	CATSSVRPLPNEKLFF	TGTGCCACCAGCAGTGTCAGACCGCTTCCAAATGAAAAACTGTTTTTT
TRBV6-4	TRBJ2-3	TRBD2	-	CASRQKLAGWVDTQYF	TGTGCCAGCAGGCAAAAACTAGCGGGCTGGGTGGATACGCAGTATTTT
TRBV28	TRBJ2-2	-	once	CASSSRDSRTGELFF	TGTGCCAGCAGTTCCCGGGACTCACGAACCGGGGAGCTGTTTTTT
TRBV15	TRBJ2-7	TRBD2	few	CATSRWPKLAGGNEQYF	TGTGCCACCAGCAGATGGCCGAAGCTAGCGGGAGGTAACGAGCAGTACTTC
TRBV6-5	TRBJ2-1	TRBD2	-	CASSYSGTSGYNEQFF	TGTGCCAGCAGTTACTCAGGGACTAGCGGATACAATGAGCAGTTCTTC
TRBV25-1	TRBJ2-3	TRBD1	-	CASSDDRGVPDTQYF	TGTGCCAGCAGTGACGACAGGGGTGTACCAGATACGCAGTATTTT
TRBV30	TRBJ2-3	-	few	CAWSGNSRTDTQYF	TGTGCCTGGAGTGGGAACTCCCGCACAGATACGCAGTATTTT
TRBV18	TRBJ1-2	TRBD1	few	CASSLPDREGGYTF	TGTGCCAGCTCCCTTCCGGACAGGGAGGGCGGCTACACCTTC
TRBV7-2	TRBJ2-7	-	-	CASSLARQSYEQYF	TGTGCCAGCAGCTTAGCCAGACAGTCCTACGAGCAGTACTTC
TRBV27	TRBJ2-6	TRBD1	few	CASSPGTGPSGANVLTF	TGTGCCAGCAGTCCCGGGACAGGACCCTCTGGGGCCAACGTCCTGACTTTC
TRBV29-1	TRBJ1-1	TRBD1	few	CSVAQGRTEAFF	TGCAGCGTCGCACAGGGGCGCACTGAAGCTTTCTTT
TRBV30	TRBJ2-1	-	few	CAWSVRRFNEQFF	TGTGCCTGGAGTGTACGGCGGTTCAATGAGCAGTTCTTC
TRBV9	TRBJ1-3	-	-	CASSVDILSGNTIYF	TGTGCCAGCAGCGTAGACATCCTCTCTGGAAACACCATATATTTT
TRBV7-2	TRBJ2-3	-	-	CASSLALGGSDTQYF	TGTGCCAGCAGCTTAGCGCTTGGGGGGTCGGATACGCAGTATTTT
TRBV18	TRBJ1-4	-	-	CASSTEAGEKLFF	TGTGCCAGCTCGACCGAGGCAGGGGAAAAACTGTTTTTT
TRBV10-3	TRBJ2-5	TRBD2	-	CAISRGLAGGETQYF	TGTGCCATCAGTAGGGGACTAGCGGGAGGGGAGACCCAGTACTTC
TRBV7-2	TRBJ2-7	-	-	CASSLELKQYF	TGTGCCAGCAGCTTAGAACTCAAGCAGTACTTC
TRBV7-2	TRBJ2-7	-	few	CASSIGLNYEQYF	TGTGCCAGCAGCATCGGCCTGAACTACGAGCAGTACTTC